The subject of this entry is one T cell receptor (beta chain). Other DNA variants within this sample encode the same CDR3. The record originates from a study of beta chain features in type 1 diabetes. Every isolated RNA sample was fully reverse transcribed, so sequencing captured expressed TCRB transcripts. Using immunoSEQ multiplex PCR, the repertoire was profiled, and TCRdb retains in-frame clones only, with some absent. This table has about 260,000 clones, 68% appearing once. The CDR3 is 13 amino acids. In germline, CDR1 is GTSNPN, CDR2 SVGIG (reference sequence). V trimming: 3 bases; J trimming: 4 bases; junction bases outside the gene matches: 3.

Sequencing input: naive CD4+ T cells from blood. The gene calls are TRBV30 and TRBJ1-1; 9 bases map to TRBD1. The clonotype originates from a man in his thirties or forties in good health. CDR3 nucleotides: TGTGCCTGGAGAGCGACAGGGGGCACTGAAGCTTTCTTT. This encodes CAWRATGGTEAFF.